This record concerns one T cell receptor (beta chain) sequence. Its antigen is not identified. Next came a second PCR, run for about 7 to 11 cycles, which used a sample-barcoded 5' primer along with a J-beta primer mix. One entry per CDR3 protein, called by TCRdb with MiXCR from the 5' RACE reads. The repertoire holds about 1.5 million distinct CDR3 sequences, 35% to 45% seen once, with about 3.8% in the top ten. The germline V gene encodes CDR1 SGHDN and CDR2 FVKESK. This CDR3 comprises 12 residues. The V and J ends lost 2 bases and 4 bases respectively, with 5 bases between them. These data originate in a study of blood T cells in healthy people across ages. On the study more broadly: About one barcoded beta molecule was captured per two T cells (by template switching). Study-wide findings and caveats: Among T cells, TCR beta diversity per million cells dropped roughly linearly as age rose. Observed TCR beta diversity showed a strong correlation with the percentage of naive T cells as measured by flow cytometry.

This sequence joins TRBV14 and TRBJ1-1; D remains ambiguous. The TCR originated in a woman aged 18 to 35 in good health. Sequencing was done on a sample of blood. CDR3 nucleotides: TGTGCCAGCAGCCAAACGGCCACTGAAGCTTTCTTT. Its protein product is CASSQTATEAFF.